This T cell receptor (beta chain) came from a study of T cells after yellow fever vaccination. Findings of the study overall: There was a small share of clonotypes that showed up in both the CD4 and CD8 compartments.

About this clonotype itself: Its antigen is still unknown.

V dropped 0 bases and J dropped 3; count of bases not matched to a gene: 9. There are 18 residues in the CDR3. Looked up from germline, CDR1 is SQVTM and CDR2 is ANQGSEA. TCRdb re-called the 5' RACE reads with MiXCR, one entry per CDR3 protein. The data contain a few hundred thousand distinct CDR3 sequences, about 19% of them singletons. The TCR comes from a man aged 25 to 40 who received the YFV17D yellow fever vaccine. V is TRBV29-1 and J is TRBJ2-1; 12 bases are a match to TRBD2. Specimen: PBMCs, collected 15 days after the yellow fever booster vaccination. CDR3 residues: CSVEDSLRLAGDYNEQFF. The CDR3 DNA follows: TGCAGCGTTGAAGATTCCTTAAGACTAGCGGGAGACTACAATGAGCAGTTCTTC.